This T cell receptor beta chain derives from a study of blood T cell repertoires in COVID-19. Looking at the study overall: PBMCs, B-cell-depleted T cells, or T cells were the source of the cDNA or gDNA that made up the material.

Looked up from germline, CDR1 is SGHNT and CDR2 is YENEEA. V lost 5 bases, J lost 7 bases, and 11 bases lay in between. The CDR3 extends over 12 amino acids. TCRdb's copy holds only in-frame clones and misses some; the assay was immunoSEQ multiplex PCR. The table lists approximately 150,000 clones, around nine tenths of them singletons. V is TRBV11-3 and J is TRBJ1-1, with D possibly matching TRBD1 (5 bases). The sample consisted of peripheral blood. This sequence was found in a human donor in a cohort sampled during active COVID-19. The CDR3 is CASSAAGLEAFF. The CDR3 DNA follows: TGTGCCAGCAGCGCCGCGGGACTTGAAGCTTTCTTT.